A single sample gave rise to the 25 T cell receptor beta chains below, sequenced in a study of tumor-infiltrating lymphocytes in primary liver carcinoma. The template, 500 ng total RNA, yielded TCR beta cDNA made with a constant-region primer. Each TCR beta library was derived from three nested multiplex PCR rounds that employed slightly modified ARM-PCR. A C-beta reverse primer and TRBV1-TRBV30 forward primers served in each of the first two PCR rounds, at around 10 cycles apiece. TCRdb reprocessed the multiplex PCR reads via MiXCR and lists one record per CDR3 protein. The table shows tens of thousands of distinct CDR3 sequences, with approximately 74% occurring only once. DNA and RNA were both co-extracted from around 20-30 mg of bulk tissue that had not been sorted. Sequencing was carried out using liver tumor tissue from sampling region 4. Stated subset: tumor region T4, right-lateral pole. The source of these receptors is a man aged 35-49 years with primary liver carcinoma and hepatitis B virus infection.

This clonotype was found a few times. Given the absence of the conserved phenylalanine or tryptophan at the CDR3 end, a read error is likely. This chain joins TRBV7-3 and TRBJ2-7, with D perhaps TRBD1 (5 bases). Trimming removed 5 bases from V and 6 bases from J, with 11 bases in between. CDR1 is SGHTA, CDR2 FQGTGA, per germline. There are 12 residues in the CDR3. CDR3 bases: TGTGCCAGCAGCCTCAGGGTCCGCGAGCAGTACTTA. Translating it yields CASSLRVREQYL.

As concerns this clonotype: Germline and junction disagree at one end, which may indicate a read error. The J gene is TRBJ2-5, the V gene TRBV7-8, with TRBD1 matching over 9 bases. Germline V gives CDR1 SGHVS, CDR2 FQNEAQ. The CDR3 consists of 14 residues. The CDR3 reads CASSITGGREIQYF. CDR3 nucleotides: TGTGCCAGCAGCATCACAGGGGGCAGAGAGATCCAGTACTTC.

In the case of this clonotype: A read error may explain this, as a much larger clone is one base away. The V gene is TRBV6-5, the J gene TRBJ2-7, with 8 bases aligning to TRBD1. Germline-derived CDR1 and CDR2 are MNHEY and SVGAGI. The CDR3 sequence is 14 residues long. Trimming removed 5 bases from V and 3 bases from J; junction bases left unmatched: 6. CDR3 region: CASSTGTGRYEQYF. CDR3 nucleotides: TGTGCCAGCAGTACCGGGACAGGACGCTACGAGCAGTACTTC.

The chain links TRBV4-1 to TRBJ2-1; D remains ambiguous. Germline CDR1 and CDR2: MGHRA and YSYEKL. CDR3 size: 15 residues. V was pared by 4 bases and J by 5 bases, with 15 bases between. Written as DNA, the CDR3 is TGCGCCAGCAGCCCGTTTGGTAATAACAACAATGAGCAGTTCTTC. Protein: CASSPFGNNNNEQFF.

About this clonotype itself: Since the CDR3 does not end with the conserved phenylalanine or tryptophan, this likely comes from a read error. In DNA form, the CDR3 reads TGTGCCAGGCAAGGGTACCGGGACACCGCACTTTACGAGCAGTACTTA. It translates to CARQGYRDTALYEQYL. This sequence joins TRBV6-5 and TRBJ2-7; D possibly corresponds to TRBD1 (6 bases). Looked up from germline, CDR1 is MNHEY and CDR2 is SVGAGI. Trimming took off 9 bases at V and 4 bases at J, with 25 bases between the two ends. The CDR3 extends over 16 amino acids.

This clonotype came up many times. The CDR3 coding sequence is TGCAGCGCCGGGGACCCTATGGGCGAGCAGTACTTC. Its translation: CSAGDPMGEQYF. The chain uses TRBV29-1 and TRBJ2-7; D possibly matches TRBD1 or TRBD2 (5 bases each). The V gene lost 7 bases and the J gene lost 6 bases, with 16 bases spanning the gap. The germline V gene has CDR1 SQVTM and CDR2 ANQGSEA. The CDR3 is 12 amino acids.

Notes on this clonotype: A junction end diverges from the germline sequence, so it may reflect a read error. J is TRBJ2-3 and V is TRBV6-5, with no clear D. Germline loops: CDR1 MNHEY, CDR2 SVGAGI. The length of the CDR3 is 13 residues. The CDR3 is CAGRLQSTDTQYF. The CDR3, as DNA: TGTGCCGGCAGACTCCAGAGCACAGATACGCAGTATTTT.

CDR3 in amino acids: CVNSFGGALPYGYTF. In DNA form, the CDR3 reads TGTGTCAACAGTTTTGGGGGCGCATTGCCCTATGGCTACACCTTC. The chain joins TRBV12-3 or TRBV12-4 to TRBJ1-2, with D maybe TRBD1 (6 bases). CDR3 size: 15 residues.

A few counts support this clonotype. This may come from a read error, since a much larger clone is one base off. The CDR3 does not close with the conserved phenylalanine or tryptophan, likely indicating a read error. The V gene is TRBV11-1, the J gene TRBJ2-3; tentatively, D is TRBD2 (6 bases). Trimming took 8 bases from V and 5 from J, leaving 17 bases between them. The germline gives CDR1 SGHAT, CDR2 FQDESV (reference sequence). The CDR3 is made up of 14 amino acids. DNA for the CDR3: TGTGCCAGCGGCAATTGGGGGGAGGAAGATACGCAGTATTCT. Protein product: CASGNWGEEDTQYS.

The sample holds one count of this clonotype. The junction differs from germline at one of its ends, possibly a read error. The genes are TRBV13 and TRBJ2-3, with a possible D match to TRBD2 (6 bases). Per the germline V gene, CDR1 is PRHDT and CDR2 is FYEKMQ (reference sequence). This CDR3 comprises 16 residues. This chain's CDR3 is CACSVVGTLGTDTLYF. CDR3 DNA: TGTGCCTGCAGCGTAGTCGGGACTCTCGGCACAGATACGCTGTATTTT.

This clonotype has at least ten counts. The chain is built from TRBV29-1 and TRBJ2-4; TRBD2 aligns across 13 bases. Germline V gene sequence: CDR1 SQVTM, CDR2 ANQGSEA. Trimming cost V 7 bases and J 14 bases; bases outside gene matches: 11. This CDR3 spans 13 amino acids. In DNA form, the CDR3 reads TGCAGCGCTGTTCCCGGGACTAGCGGGACTAAGTACTTC. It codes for CSAVPGTSGTKYF.

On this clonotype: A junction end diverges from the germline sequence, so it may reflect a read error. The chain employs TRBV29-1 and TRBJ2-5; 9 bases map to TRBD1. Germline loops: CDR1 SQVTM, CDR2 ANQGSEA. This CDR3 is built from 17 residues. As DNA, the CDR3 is TGCAACGTTGTTTTTAAACGAGGACAGGGGTCACAAGAGACCCAGTACTTC. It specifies CNVVFKRGQGSQETQYF.

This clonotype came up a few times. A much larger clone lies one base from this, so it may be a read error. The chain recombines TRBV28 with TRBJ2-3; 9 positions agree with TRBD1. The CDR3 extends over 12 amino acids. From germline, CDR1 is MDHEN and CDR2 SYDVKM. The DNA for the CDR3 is TGTGCCAGGAGTTTAGGACAGGGGACGCAGTATTTT. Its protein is CARSLGQGTQYF.

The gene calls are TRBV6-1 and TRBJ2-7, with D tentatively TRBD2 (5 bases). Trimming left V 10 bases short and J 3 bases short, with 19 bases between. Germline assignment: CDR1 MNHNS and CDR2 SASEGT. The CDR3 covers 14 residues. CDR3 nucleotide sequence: TGTGCCAACGGTGAAGCGGCAAACGGCTACGAGCAGTACTTC. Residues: CANGEAANGYEQYF.

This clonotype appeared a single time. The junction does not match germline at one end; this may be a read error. The CDR3 bases are TGTGCCAACAGATTTGCGGGATTGAACACCGGGGAGCCGTTTTTT. Amino acid sequence: CANRFAGLNTGEPFF. The V and J genes are TRBV11-2 and TRBJ2-2; TRBD2 is a possible D gene (6 bases). The CDR3 covers 15 residues. CDR1 is SGHAT and CDR2 is FQNNGV in the germline V gene.

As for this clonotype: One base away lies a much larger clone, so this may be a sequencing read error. The CDR3 DNA is TGTGCCAGCAGGAGGAAAGGAACCTACGAGCAGTACTTC. It codes for CASRRKGTYEQYF. V and J are TRBV25-1 and TRBJ2-7; unclear D gene. The ends were cut back, 6 bases at V and 2 bases at J, with 11 bases in the middle. The CDR3 totals 13 residues. Germline V gives CDR1 MGHDK, CDR2 SYGVNS.

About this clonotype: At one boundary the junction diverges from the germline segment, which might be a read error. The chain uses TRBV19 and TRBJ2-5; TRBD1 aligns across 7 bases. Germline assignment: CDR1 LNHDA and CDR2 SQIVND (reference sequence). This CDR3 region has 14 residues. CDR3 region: CASSRGQRQDTQYF. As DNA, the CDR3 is TGTGCCAGTAGTAGGGGACAGCGACAAGATACCCAGTACTTC.

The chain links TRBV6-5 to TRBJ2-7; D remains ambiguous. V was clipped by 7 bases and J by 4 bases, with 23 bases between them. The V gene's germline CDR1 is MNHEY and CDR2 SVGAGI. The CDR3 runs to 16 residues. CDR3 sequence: CASKPGRAAFFYEQYF. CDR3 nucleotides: TGTGCCAGCAAGCCCGGACGGGCAGCATTCTTTTACGAGCAGTACTTC.

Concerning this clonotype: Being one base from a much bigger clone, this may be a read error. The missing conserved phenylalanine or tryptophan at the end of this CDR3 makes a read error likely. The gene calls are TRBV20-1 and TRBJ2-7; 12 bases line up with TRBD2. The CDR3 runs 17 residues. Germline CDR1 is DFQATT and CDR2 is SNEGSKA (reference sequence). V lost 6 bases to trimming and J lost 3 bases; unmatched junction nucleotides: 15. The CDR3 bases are TGCAGTGCGCGAAGGACAACCAGGACTAGCGGGAACTACGAGCAGTACTCC. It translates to CSARRTTRTSGNYEQYS.

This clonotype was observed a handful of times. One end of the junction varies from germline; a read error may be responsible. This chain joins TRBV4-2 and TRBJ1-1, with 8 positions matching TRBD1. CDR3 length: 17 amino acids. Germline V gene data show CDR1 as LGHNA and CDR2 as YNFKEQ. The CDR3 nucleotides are TGTGCCAGCAGCCAAGAGTACGGACAGGGCTTTTGCACTGAAGCTTTTTTT. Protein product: CASSQEYGQGFCTEAFF.

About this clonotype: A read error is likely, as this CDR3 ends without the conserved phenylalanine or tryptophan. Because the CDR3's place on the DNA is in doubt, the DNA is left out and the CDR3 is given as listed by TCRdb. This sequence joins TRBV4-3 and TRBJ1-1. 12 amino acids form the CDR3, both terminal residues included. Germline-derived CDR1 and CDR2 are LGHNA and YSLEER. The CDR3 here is CASSQERSEALC.

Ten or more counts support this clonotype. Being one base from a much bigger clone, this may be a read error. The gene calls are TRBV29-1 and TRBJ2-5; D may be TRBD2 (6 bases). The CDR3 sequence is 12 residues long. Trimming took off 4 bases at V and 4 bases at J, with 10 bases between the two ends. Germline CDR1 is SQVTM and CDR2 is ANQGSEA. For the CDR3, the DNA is TGCAGCGTTGGGGGCGGGACAGAGACCCAGTACTTC. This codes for CSVGGGTETQYF. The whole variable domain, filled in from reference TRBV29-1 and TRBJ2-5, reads SAVISQKPSRDICQRGTSLTIQCQVDSQVTMMFWYRQQPGQSLTLIATANQGSEATYESGFVIDKFPISRPNLTFSTLTVSNMSPEDSSIYLCSVGGGTETQYFGPGTRLLVL.

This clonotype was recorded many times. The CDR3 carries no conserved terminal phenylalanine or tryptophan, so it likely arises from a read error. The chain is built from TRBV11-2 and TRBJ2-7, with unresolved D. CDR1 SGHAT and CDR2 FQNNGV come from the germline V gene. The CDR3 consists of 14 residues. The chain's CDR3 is CANSLTDTAYEQYL. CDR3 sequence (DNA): TGTGCCAACAGCTTAACTGACACTGCCTACGAGCAGTACCTC.

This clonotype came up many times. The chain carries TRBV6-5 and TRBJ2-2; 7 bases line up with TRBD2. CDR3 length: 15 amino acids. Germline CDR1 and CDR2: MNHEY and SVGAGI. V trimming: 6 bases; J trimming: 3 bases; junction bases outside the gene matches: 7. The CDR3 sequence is CASRLTSVHTGELFF. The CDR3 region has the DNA TGTGCCAGCAGGTTAACTAGCGTACACACCGGGGAGCTGTTTTTT.

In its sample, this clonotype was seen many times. The DNA of the CDR3 is TGCGCCAGCAGCCAACTTACCCTCTCCGGGGAGCTGTTTTTT. Its translation is CASSQLTLSGELFF. The V call is TRBV4-1, the J call TRBJ2-2; no firm D call. Germline CDR1 is MGHRA and CDR2 is YSYEKL. The CDR3 length is 14 residues. Trimming cost V 2 bases and J 6 bases, with 10 bases left between them.